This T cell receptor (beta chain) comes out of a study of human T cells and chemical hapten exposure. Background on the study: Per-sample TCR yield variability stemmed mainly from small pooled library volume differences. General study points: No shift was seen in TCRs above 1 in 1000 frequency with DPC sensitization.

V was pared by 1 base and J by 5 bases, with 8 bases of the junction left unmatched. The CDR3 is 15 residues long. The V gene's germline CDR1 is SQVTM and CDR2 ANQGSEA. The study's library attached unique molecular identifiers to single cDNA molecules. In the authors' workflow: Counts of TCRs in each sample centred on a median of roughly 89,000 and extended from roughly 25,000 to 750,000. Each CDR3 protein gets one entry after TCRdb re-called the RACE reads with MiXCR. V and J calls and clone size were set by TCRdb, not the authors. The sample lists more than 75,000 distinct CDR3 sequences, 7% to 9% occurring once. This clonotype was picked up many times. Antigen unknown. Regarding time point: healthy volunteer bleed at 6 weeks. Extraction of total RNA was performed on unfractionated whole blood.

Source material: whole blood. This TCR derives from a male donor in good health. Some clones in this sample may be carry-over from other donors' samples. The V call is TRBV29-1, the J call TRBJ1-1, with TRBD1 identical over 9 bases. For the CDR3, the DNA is TGCAGCGTTGAAGGCGTACAGGGGGCGCGGACTGAAGCTTTCTTT. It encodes CSVEGVQGARTEAFF.